This T cell receptor (beta chain) emerged from a study of shared clonotypes between healthy human individuals. For the study at large: Ranging from 18 to 49 in age, donors were a couple of women and three men.

V lost 2 bases to trimming and J lost 0 bases, with 6 bases between them. CDR1 is MNHEY and CDR2 is SMNVEV in the germline V gene (reference sequence). The CDR3 is made up of 14 amino acids. The assay ran at deep level. This table comes from immunoSEQ multiplex PCR, and its TCRdb copy is limited to in-frame clones, with some not included. This repertoire shows under 80,000 clones, over 55% found once; its top ten account for about 51%. V and J are TRBV27 and TRBJ2-3; no reliable D call. This sequence was found in a man younger than 45 in good health. Sequencing was performed on memory CD8+ T cells sorted from blood. Subset indicated: CD45RO+ cells pooled with CCR7-negative TemRA cells. The CDR3 coding sequence is TGTGCCAGCAGTTTACTGGCTAGCACAGATACGCAGTATTTT. It encodes CASSLLASTDTQYF.